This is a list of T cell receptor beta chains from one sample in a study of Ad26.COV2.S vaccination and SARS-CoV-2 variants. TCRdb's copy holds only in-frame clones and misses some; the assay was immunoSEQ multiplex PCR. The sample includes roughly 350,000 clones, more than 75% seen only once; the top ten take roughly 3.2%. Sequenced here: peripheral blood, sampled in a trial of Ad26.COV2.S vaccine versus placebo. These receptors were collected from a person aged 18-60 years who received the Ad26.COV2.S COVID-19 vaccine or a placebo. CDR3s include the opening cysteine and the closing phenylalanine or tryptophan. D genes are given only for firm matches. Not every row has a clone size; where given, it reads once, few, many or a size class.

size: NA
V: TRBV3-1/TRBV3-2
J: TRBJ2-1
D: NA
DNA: TGTGCCAGCAGCCACCCGAACAGGGGCGGGGTGGATGAGCAGTTCTTC
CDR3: CASSHPNRGGVDEQFF

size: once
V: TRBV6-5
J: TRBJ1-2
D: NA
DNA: TGTGCCAGCCTGAGTTCTAACTATGGCTACACCTTC
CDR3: CASLSSNYGYTF

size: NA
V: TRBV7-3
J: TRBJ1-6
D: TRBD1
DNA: TGTGCCAGCAGCTGGACAGGCGATAATTCACCCCTCCACTTT
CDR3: CASSWTGDNSPLHF

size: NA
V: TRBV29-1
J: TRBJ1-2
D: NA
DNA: TGCAGCGTTGAAGAATCCGGGCCCGGCTACACCTTC
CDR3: CSVEESGPGYTF

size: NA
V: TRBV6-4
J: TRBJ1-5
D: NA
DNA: TGTGCCAGCAGTGACGAGGCAGGGCCGCCCAATATGATGGCGTGTGATAAAAAGAATCAGCCCCAGCATTTT
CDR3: CASSDEAGPPNMMACDKKNQPQHF

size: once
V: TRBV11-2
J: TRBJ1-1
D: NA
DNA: TGTGCCAGCAGCTTAGCGGCCAACGGGGTGAACACTGAAGCTTTCTTT
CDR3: CASSLAANGVNTEAFF

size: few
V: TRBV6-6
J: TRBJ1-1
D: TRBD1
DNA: TGTGCCAGCAGTCAGGGGGCCTCCACTGAAGCTTTCTTT
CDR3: CASSQGASTEAFF

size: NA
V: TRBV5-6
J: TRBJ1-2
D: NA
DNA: TGTGCCAGCAGCCCGGGACGGCATGGCTACACCTTC
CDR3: CASSPGRHGYTF

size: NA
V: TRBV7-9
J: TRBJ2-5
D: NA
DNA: TGTGCCAGCAGTTCCTTAGGGGGGCAAGAGACCCAGTACTTC
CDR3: CASSSLGGQETQYF

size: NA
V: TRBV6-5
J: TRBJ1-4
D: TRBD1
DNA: TGTGCCAGCAGTCAGGGGGGACTAAATGAAAAACTGTTTTTT
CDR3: CASSQGGLNEKLFF

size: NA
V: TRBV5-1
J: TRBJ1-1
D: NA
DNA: TGCGCCAGCAGCTTGGAGGGAAACACTGAAGCTTTCTTT
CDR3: CASSLEGNTEAFF